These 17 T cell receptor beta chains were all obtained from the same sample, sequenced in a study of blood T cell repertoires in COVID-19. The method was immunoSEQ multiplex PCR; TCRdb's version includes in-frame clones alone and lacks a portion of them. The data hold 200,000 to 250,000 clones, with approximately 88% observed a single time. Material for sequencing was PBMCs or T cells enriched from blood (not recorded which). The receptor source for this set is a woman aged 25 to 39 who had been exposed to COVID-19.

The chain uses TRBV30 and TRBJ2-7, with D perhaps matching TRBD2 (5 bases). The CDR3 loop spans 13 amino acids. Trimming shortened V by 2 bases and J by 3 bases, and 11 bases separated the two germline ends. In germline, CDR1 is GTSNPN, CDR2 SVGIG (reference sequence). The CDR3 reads CAWSRRRVYEQYF. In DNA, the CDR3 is TGTGCCTGGAGTAGAAGGCGGGTCTACGAGCAGTACTTC.

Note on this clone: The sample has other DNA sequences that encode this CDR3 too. CDR3 nucleotides: TGTGCCAGCAGCTTAGGTGGGGCGAACACTGAAGCTTTCTTT. Protein: CASSLGGANTEAFF. The chain carries TRBV7-2 and TRBJ1-1; weak D call: TRBD1 (5 bases). CDR3 length: 14 residues. Germline V gives CDR1 SGHTA, CDR2 FQGNSA. The V end lost 1 base, the J end lost 1 base, and 7 bases lay between the germline ends. Full variable domain (outside the CDR3, taken from reference TRBV7-2 and TRBJ1-1): GAGVSQSPSNKVTEKGKDVELRCDPISGHTALYWYRQSLGQGLEFLIYFQGNSAPDKSGLPSDRFSAERTGGSVSTLTIQRTQQEDSAVYLCASSLGGANTEAFFGQGTRLTVV.

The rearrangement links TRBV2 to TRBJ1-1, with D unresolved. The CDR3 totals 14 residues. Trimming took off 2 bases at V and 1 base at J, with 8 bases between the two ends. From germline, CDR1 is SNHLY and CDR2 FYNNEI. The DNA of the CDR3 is TGTGCCAGCAGTGAATTTACAAGGAACACTGAAGCTTTCTTT. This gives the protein CASSEFTRNTEAFF.

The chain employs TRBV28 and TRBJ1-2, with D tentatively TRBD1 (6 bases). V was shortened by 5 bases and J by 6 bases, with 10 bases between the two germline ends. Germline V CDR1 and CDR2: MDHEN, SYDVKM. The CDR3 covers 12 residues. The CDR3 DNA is TGTGCCAGCAGTGACACAGGGAATGGCTACACCTTC. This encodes CASSDTGNGYTF.

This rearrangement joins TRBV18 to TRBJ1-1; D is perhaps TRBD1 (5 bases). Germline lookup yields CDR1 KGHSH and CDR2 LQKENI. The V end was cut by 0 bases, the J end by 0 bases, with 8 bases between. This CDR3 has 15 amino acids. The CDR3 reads CASSPPWGVNTEAFF. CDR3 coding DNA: TGTGCCAGCTCACCACCGTGGGGGGTGAACACTGAAGCTTTCTTT. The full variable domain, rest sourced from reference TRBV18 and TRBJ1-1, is NAGVMQNPRHLVRRRGQEARLRCSPMKGHSHVYWYRQLPEEGLKFMVYLQKENIIDESGMPKERFSAEFPKEGPSILRIQQVVRGDSAAYFCASSPPWGVNTEAFFGQGTRLTVV.

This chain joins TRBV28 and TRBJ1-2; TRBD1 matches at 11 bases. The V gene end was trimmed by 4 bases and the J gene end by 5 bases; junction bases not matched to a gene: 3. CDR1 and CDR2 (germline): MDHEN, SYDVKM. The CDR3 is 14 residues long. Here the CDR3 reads CASSSGTGGYGYTF. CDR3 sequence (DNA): TGTGCCAGCAGTTCTGGGACAGGGGGGTATGGCTACACCTTC.

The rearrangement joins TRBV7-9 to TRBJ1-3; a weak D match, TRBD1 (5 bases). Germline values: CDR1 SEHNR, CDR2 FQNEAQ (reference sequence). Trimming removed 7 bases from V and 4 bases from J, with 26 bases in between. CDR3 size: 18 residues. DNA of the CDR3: TGTGCCAGCACTAAACTTCCGGCCAGGGAAAAAAAGGGAAACACCATATATTTT. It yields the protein CASTKLPAREKKGNTIYF. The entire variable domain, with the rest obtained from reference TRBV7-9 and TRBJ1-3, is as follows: DTGVSQNPRHKITKRGQNVTFRCDPISEHNRLYWYRQTLGQGPEFLTYFQNEAQLEKSRLLSDRFSAERPKGSFSTLEIQRTEQGDSAMYLCASTKLPAREKKGNTIYFGEGSWLTVV.

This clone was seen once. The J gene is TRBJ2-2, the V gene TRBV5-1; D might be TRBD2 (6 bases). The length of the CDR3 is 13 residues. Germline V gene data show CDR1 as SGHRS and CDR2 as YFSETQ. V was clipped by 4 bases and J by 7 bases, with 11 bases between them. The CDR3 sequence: CASSDTSHGELFF. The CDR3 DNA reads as TGCGCCAGCAGCGATACTAGCCACGGGGAGCTGTTTTTT.

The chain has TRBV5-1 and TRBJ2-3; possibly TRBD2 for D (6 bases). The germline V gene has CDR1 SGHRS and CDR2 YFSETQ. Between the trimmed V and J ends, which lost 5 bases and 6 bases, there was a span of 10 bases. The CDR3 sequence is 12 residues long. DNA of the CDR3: TGCGCCAGCAGTCACCGGGGGGATACGCAGTATTTT. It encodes CASSHRGDTQYF.

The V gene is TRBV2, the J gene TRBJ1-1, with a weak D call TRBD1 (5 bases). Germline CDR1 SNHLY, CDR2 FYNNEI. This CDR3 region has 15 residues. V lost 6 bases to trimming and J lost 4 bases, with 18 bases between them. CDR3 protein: CASRDPQGMGTEAFF. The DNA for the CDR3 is TGTGCCAGCAGAGACCCTCAGGGCATGGGCACTGAAGCTTTCTTT.

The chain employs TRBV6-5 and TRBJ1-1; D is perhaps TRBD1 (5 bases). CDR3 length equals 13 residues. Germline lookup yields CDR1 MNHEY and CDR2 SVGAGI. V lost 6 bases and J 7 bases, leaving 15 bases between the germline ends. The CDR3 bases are TGTGCCAGCAGCCATCGACAGACTCTTGAAGCTTTCTTT. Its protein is CASSHRQTLEAFF.

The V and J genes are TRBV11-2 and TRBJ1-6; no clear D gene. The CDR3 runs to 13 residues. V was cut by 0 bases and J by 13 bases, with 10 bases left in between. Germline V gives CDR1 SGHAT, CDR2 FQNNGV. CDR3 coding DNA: TGTGCCAGCAGCTTAGAGGGAGGTCTCCCCCTCCACTTT. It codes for CASSLEGGLPLHF.

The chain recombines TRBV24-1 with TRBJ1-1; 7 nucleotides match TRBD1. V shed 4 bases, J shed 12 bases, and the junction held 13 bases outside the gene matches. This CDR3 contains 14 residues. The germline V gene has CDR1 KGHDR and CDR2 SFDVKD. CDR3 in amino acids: CATSDRRTGGGTFF. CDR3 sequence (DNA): TGTGCCACCAGTGACCGGAGGACAGGCGGCGGGACTTTCTTT.

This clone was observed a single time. CDR3 sequence (DNA): TGTGCCAGTAGTATTGGACAGGGGACAGATACGCAGTATTTT. Protein: CASSIGQGTDTQYF. The chain employs TRBV19 and TRBJ2-3, with TRBD1 identical over 9 bases. Germline values: CDR1 LNHDA, CDR2 SQIVND (reference sequence). The CDR3 totals 14 residues. Trimming at V came to 3 bases and at J to 3 bases, leaving 1 base not matched to a gene.

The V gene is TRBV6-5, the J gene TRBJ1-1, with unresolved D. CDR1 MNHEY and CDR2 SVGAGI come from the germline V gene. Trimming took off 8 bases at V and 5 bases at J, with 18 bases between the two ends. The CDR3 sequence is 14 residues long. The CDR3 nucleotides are TGTGCCAGCCCCAAGAGCGGGATATGGACTGAAGCTTTCTTT. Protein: CASPKSGIWTEAFF.

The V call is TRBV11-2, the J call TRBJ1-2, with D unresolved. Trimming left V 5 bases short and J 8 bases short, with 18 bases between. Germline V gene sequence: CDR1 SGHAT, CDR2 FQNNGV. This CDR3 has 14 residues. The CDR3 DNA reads TGTGCCAGCAGCCAGCGGTGGTCAGGAGAGGGCTACACCTTC. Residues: CASSQRWSGEGYTF.

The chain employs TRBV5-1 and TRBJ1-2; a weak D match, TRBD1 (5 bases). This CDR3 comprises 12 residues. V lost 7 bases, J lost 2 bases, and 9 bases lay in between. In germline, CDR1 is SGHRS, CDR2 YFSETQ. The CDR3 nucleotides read TGCGCCAGCGGACAAGACAACTATGGCTACACCTTC. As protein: CASGQDNYGYTF.